This T cell receptor beta chain came from a study of T-cell memory formation after mild COVID-19. Whole-study results and caveats: Some clones that responded were present in memory (sampled pre-infection), which suggests cross-reactive memory joined. Chiefly within CM and EM were the contracting CD4+ clones; CD8+ ones were within EMRA.

TCRdb passed the 5' RACE reads through MiXCR, listing each CDR3 protein once. The profile shows 120,000 to 150,000 distinct CDR3 sequences, under 25% of them singletons. This clonotype was counted ten times or more. As yet, its antigen is unknown. The sequencing input was PBMCs or a T cell subset sorted from them (not recorded which). The TCR was taken from an adult woman who had mild COVID-19 (a few samples of this study predate the infection). Cell type and time point are not known.

CDR3 coding DNA: TGTGCCAGCAGCTACTCATGGGAGGAGCAGTTCTTC. Residues: CASSYSWEEQFF. The chain links TRBV7-6 to TRBJ2-1; D might be TRBD2 (5 bases). The CDR3 spans 12 residues. V was shortened by 4 bases and J by 10 bases, with 11 bases between the two germline ends. The germline CDR1 and CDR2 sequences are SGHVS and FNYEAQ.